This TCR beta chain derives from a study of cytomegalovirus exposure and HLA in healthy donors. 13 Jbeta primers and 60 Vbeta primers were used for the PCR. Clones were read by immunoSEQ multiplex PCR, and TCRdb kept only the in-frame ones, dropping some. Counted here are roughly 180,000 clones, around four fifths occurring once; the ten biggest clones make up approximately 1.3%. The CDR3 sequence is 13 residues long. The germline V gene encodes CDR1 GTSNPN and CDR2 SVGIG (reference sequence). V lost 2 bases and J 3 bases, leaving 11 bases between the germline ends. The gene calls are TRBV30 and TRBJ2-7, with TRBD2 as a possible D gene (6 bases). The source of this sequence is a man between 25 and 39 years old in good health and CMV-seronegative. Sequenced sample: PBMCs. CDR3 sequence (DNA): TGTGCCTGGAGTCTCGGGAGAAACTACGAGCAGTACTTC. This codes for CAWSLGRNYEQYF. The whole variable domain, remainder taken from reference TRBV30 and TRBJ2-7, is SQTIHQWPATLVQPVGSPLSLECTVEGTSNPNLYWYRQAAGRGLQLLFYSVGIGQISSEVPQNLSASRPQDRQFILSSKKLLLSDSGFYLCAWSLGRNYEQYFGPGTRLTVT.